This T cell receptor (beta chain) appears in the sequencing data of a study of a mutant IDH1 vaccine in newly diagnosed glioma. Using immunoSEQ multiplex PCR, the repertoire was profiled, and TCRdb retains in-frame clones only, with some absent. The profile shows 20,000 to 25,000 clones, 84% of them singletons. Germline V gives CDR1 LGHNA, CDR2 YNFKEQ. V lost 2 bases, J lost 1 base, and 3 bases stayed unmatched. The CDR3 extends over 15 amino acids. Documented time point: week 47, end of study. What each vaccine dose contained was 300 ug of mutant IDH1 20-mer peptide, accompanied by topical imiquimod. Across weeks 1, 3, 5, 7, 11, 15, 19 and 23, patients received a vaccination each time, eight in all. Comment on this clone: Its specificity is unknown.

The receptor was derived from a man between 40 and 49 years old with glioma. The chain has TRBV4-2 and TRBJ2-7; 9 nucleotides line up with TRBD2. The material was PBMCs, obtained from a glioma patient whose treatment included an IDH1 peptide vaccine. The CDR3 reads CASSQPSGISYEQYF. DNA for the CDR3: TGTGCCAGCAGCCAACCTAGCGGGATATCCTACGAGCAGTACTTC.